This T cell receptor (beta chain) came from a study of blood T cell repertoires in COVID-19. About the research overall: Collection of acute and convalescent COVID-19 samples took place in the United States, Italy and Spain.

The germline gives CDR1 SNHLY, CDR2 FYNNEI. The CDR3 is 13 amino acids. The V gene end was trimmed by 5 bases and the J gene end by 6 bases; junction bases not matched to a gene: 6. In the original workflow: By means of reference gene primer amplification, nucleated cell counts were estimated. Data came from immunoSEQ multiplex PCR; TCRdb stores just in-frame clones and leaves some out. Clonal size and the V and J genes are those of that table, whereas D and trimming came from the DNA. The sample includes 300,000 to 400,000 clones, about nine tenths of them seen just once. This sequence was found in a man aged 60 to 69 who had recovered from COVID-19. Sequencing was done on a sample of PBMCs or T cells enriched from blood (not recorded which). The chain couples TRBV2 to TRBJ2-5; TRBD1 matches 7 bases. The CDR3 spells CASSIDRAKTQYF. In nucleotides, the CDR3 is TGTGCCAGCAGTATAGACAGGGCTAAGACCCAGTACTTC.